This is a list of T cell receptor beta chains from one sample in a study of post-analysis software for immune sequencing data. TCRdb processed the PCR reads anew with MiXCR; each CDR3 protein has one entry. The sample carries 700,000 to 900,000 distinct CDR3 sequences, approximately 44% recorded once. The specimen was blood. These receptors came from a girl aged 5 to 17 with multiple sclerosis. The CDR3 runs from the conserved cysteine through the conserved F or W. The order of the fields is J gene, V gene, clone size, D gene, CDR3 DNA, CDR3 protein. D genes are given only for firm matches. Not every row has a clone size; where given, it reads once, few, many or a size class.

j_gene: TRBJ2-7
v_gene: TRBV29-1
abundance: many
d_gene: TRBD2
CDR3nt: TGCAGCGTCAAAACTAGCGGGGGCTACGAGCAGTACTTC
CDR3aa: CSVKTSGGYEQYF

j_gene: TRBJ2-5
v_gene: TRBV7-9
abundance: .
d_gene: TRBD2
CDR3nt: TGTGCCAGCACCGCGCGGGGGATGGGGGAGCAGTACTTC
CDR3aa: CASTARGMGEQYF

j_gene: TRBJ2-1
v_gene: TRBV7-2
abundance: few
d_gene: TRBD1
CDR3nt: TGTGCCAGCAGCCCGGGACAGGTAGGGCTCAATGAGCAGTTCTTC
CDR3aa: CASSPGQVGLNEQFF

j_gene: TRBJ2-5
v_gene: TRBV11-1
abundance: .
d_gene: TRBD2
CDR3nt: TGTGCCAGCAGCGCGACTAGCGGGCTCCAAGAGACCCAGTACTTC
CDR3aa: CASSATSGLQETQYF

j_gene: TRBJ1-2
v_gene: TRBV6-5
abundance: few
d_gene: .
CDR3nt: TGTGCCAGCCGATCACGGTATGGCTACACCTTC
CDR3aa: CASRSRYGYTF

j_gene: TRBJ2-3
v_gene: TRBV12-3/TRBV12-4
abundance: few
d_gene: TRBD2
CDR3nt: TGTGCCAGCAGTGTAGATGCGGGAGGTACAGATACGCAGTATTTT
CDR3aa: CASSVDAGGTDTQYF

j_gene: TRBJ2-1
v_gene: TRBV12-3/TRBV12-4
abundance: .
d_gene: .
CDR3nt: TGTGCCAGCAGTTTCGGGGGCCTGACCTACAATGAGCAGTTCTTC
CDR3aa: CASSFGGLTYNEQFF

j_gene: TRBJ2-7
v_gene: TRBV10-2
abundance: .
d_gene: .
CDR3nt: TGCGCCAGCAGTACAGGACAGCAATACGAGCAGTACTTC
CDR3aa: CASSTGQQYEQYF

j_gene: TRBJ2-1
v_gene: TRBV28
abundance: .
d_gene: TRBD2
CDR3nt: TGTGCCAGCAGCACCCGGGGGGGCAGGACCTACAATGAGCAGTTCTTC
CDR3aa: CASSTRGGRTYNEQFF

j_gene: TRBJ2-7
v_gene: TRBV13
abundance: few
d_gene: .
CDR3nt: TGTGCCAGCAGCCTACGACTAGTTCCCTACGAGCAGTACTTC
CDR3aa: CASSLRLVPYEQYF

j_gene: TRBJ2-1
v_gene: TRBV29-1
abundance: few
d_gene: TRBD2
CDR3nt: TGCATGGGCCGGGGGGACTACAATGAGCAGTTCTTC
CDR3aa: CMGRGDYNEQFF

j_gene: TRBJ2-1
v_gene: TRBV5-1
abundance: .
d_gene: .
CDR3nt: TGCGCCAGCAGCCCCACGACGAGACTCTCGGTTGACTACAATGAGCAGTTCTTC
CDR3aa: CASSPTTRLSVDYNEQFF

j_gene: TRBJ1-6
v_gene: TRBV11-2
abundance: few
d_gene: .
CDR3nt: TGTGCCAGCAGCTTAGTGCGGGGCCGTGGTTCACCCCTCCACTTT
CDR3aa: CASSLVRGRGSPLHF

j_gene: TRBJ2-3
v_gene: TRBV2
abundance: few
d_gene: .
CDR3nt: TGTGCCAGCAGTGATGACGCGGATACTAGCACAGATACGCAGTATTTT
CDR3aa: CASSDDADTSTDTQYF

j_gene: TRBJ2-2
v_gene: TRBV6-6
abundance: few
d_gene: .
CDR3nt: TGTGCCAGCAGTTACAGGCCGGGTTTAACCGGGGAGCTGTTTTTT
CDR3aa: CASSYRPGLTGELFF

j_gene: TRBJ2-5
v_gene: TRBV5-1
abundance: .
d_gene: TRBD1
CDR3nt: TGCGCCAGCAGCCCTCTTAGGGGGCGCGAATGGGAGACCCAGTACTTC
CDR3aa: CASSPLRGREWETQYF

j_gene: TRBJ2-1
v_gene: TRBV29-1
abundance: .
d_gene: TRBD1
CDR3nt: TGCAGCGTTGATGGACCCGACAGGGGTAGTTACAATGAGCAGTTCTTC
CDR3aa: CSVDGPDRGSYNEQFF

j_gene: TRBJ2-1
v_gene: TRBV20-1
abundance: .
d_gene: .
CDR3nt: TGCAGTGCAAGACAGTCCTTTAGCTCCTACAATGAGCAGTTCTTC
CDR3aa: CSARQSFSSYNEQFF